Shown below are 27 T cell receptor beta chains from a single sample sequenced in a study of blood T cell repertoires in COVID-19. The protocol was immunoSEQ multiplex PCR, while the TCRdb copy is restricted to in-frame clones and leaves out a portion. The sample carries some 140,000 clones, around 73% recorded once. Sample: peripheral blood. These TCRs come from a man aged 55 to 70 who had recovered from COVID-19.

The chain is built from TRBV10-3 and TRBJ1-2; 7 nucleotides match TRBD1. This CDR3 is built from 14 residues. The junction had 6 bases not matched to a gene; V was cut back by 0 bases and J by 8 bases. CDR1 is ENHRY, CDR2 SYGVKD, per germline. The CDR3 loop is CAISESGTGDGYTF. CDR3 sequence (DNA): TGTGCCATCAGTGAGTCGGGCACAGGGGACGGCTACACCTTC.

The genes are TRBV28 and TRBJ1-3; D is ambiguous. Trimming cost V 2 bases and J 0 bases, with 5 bases left between them. This CDR3 region has 14 residues. Germline loops: CDR1 MDHEN, CDR2 SYDVKM. The CDR3 nucleotides read TGTGCCAGCAGTTTAGGCAGCTCTGGAAACACCATATATTTT. This encodes CASSLGSSGNTIYF. The full variable domain, in which reference TRBV28 and TRBJ1-3 provide the parts outside the CDR3, is DVKVTQSSRYLVKRTGEKVFLECVQDMDHENMFWYRQDPGLGLRLIYFSYDVKMKEKGDIPEGYSVSREKKERFSLILESASTNQTSMYLCASSLGSSGNTIYFGEGSWLTVV.

The chain combines TRBV19 with TRBJ2-3, with D possibly matching TRBD2 (6 bases). CDR3 length: 14 amino acids. The V gene lost 10 bases and the J gene lost 2 bases, with 16 bases spanning the gap. The germline V gene encodes CDR1 LNHDA and CDR2 SQIVND (reference sequence). CDR3 amino acids: CATSVRDSTDTQYF. In DNA form, the CDR3 reads TGTGCCACCTCAGTCCGGGACTCCACAGATACGCAGTATTTT.

The chain employs TRBV20-1 and TRBJ2-5; 10 bases map to TRBD2. The CDR3 contains 16 residues. V gave up 3 bases and J gave up 5 bases; unmatched junction bases: 12. Germline CDR1 is DFQATT and CDR2 is SNEGSKA (reference sequence). CDR3 sequence reads: CSASLASGSMRETQYF. The CDR3 DNA follows: TGCAGTGCTAGTCTTGCTAGCGGGAGTATGAGGGAGACCCAGTACTTC.

V gene TRBV28 combines with J gene TRBJ1-1; TRBD1 agrees at 9 bases. The V and J ends lost 3 bases and 5 bases, in that order; junction bases with no gene match: 7. The CDR3 runs to 15 residues. The germline V gene encodes CDR1 MDHEN and CDR2 SYDVKM. CDR3 nucleotide sequence: TGTGCCAGCAGTTTCTCGGGACAGGGAGATACTGAAGCTTTCTTT. Protein: CASSFSGQGDTEAFF.

The chain employs TRBV7-9 and TRBJ1-6; no clear D gene. CDR1 SEHNR and CDR2 FQNEAQ come from the germline V gene (reference sequence). This CDR3 contains 14 residues. The V and J ends lost 5 bases and 10 bases respectively, with 15 bases between them. This CDR3 is CASSREGWVSPLHF. CDR3 in DNA: TGTGCCAGCAGCCGAGAGGGTTGGGTCTCACCCCTCCACTTT.

The V and J genes are TRBV7-3 and TRBJ2-1; D perhaps matches TRBD2 (6 bases). The length of the CDR3 is 14 residues. The germline V and J ends were trimmed by 4 bases and 6 bases, with 13 bases remaining between them. The V gene's germline CDR1 is SGHTA and CDR2 FQGTGA. The CDR3 loop is CASSSSPGVNEQFF. The CDR3 DNA reads TGTGCCAGCAGCTCCTCCCCGGGGGTCAATGAGCAGTTCTTC.

V usage is TRBV15 and J usage is TRBJ1-3; D gene uncertain. The V gene lost 0 bases and the J gene lost 1 base, with 7 bases spanning the gap. Germline CDR1 is LNHNV and CDR2 is YYDKDF (reference sequence). The CDR3 has 15 amino acids. In DNA, the CDR3 is TGTGCCACCAGCAGAGATCCGGGATCTGGAAACACCATATATTTT. It codes for CATSRDPGSGNTIYF. Complete variable domain (other parts from reference TRBV15 and TRBJ1-3): DAMVIQNPRYQVTQFGKPVTLSCSQTLNHNVMYWYQQKSSQAPKLLFHYYDKDFNNEADTPDNFQSRRPNTSFCFLDIRSPGLGDTAMYLCATSRDPGSGNTIYFGEGSWLTVV.

In DNA form, the CDR3 reads TGTGCCAGCAGTTACCCCCCTAGAGAGCAGTACTTC. Protein product: CASSYPPREQYF. The V and J genes are TRBV6-2 or TRBV6-3 and TRBJ2-7; no definite D call. V gave up 2 bases and J gave up 7 bases, with 9 bases separating them. Germline values: CDR1 MNHEY, CDR2 SVGEGT. This CDR3 has 12 amino acids.

The V call is TRBV13, the J call TRBJ2-3, with TRBD2 identical over 11 bases. From germline, CDR1 is PRHDT and CDR2 FYEKMQ (reference sequence). The V gene end was trimmed by 4 bases and the J gene end by 3 bases; junction bases not matched to a gene: 6. The CDR3 runs to 16 residues. The CDR3 DNA reads TGTGCCAGCAGCTCCCTGACTAGCGGGGTAACAGATACGCAGTATTTT. Translating it yields CASSSLTSGVTDTQYF.

There are a few counts of this clone. The chain has TRBV9 and TRBJ1-1; 8 positions match TRBD1. The CDR3 totals 14 residues. The germline CDR1 and CDR2 sequences are SGDLS and YYNGEE. J was trimmed by 5 bases and V by 3 bases; bases with no gene match: 6. CDR3 DNA sequence: TGTGCCAGCAGCGCGGACCGACAGGGGACTGAAGCTTTCTTT. Translating gives CASSADRQGTEAFF.

This clone turned up a few times. This rearrangement joins TRBV19 to TRBJ2-2, with TRBD1 matching 7 bases. J lost 1 base, V lost 3 bases, and 5 bases had no gene match. The germline CDR1 and CDR2 sequences are LNHDA and SQIVND (reference sequence). The CDR3 covers 16 residues. The CDR3 here is CASSMEGQENTGELFF. CDR3 nucleotide sequence: TGTGCCAGTAGTATGGAAGGACAGGAGAACACCGGGGAGCTGTTTTTT.

Here the CDR3 reads CASSRTVGASSEAFF. As DNA, the CDR3 is TGCGCCAGCAGCAGGACGGTGGGGGCGAGCTCTGAAGCTTTCTTT. V is TRBV5-1 and J is TRBJ1-1, with TRBD1 as a possible D gene (6 bases). Germline CDR1 reads SGHRS; CDR2 reads YFSETQ. This CDR3 contains 15 residues. V lost 4 bases to trimming and J lost 6 bases, with 19 bases between them.

V is TRBV13 and J is TRBJ1-2; D perhaps matches TRBD1 (6 bases). Germline V CDR1 and CDR2: PRHDT, FYEKMQ (reference sequence). V lost 5 bases, J lost 8 bases, and 12 bases lay in between. The CDR3 runs to 12 residues. In DNA form, the CDR3 reads TGTGCCAGCAGCACAGGGACGGGCGGCTACACCTTC. Its translation is CASSTGTGGYTF.

The chain uses TRBV19 and TRBJ2-7; 10 nucleotides line up with TRBD1. This CDR3 has 13 amino acids. V trimming: 7 bases; J trimming: 3 bases; junction bases outside the gene matches: 3. From germline, CDR1 is LNHDA and CDR2 SQIVND (reference sequence). This CDR3 is CASTGTGDYEQYF. CDR3 nucleotide sequence: TGTGCCAGTACGGGGACAGGGGACTACGAGCAGTACTTC. Using reference TRBV19 and TRBJ2-7 for the parts outside the CDR3, the full variable domain is DGGITQSPKYLFRKEGQNVTLSCEQNLNHDAMYWYRQDPGQGLRLIYYSQIVNDFQKGDIAEGYSVSREKKESFPLTVTSAQKNPTAFYLCASTGTGDYEQYFGPGTRLTVT.

The chain has TRBV29-1 and TRBJ2-7; D may be TRBD2 (6 bases). The CDR3 totals 12 residues. Germline V gene lookup returns CDR1 SQVTM and CDR2 ANQGSEA. With 6 bases removed from V and 0 bases from J, the gap between germline ends came to 9 bases. The CDR3 region is CSVGRSSYEQYF. The CDR3 DNA reads TGCAGCGTGGGGAGGAGCTCCTACGAGCAGTACTTC.

For the CDR3, the DNA is TGTGCCAGCAGCCCTAGGACAGGGTGGAATGAAAAACTGTTTTTT. The encoded protein is CASSPRTGWNEKLFF. The gene calls are TRBV7-2 and TRBJ1-4; 8 nucleotides agree with TRBD1. The germline gives CDR1 SGHTA, CDR2 FQGNSA. V gave up 5 bases and J gave up 5 bases; unmatched junction bases: 7. The CDR3 is 15 amino acids.

The rearrangement uses TRBV6-6 and TRBJ1-1, with D perhaps matching TRBD1 (6 bases). Trimming removed 10 bases from V and 1 base from J, with 13 bases in between. Per germline, CDR1 MNHNY and CDR2 SVGAGI (reference sequence). CDR3 length: 13 residues. CDR3 protein: CATQDRKNTEAFF. As DNA, the CDR3 is TGTGCCACGCAAGACAGGAAGAACACTGAAGCTTTCTTT.

V usage is TRBV28 and J usage is TRBJ1-1, with TRBD1 matching 8 bases. The germline gives CDR1 MDHEN, CDR2 SYDVKM. This CDR3 comprises 14 residues. V shed 6 bases and J 3 bases; nucleotides not matched to a gene: 6. The CDR3 here is CASSSGQAYTEAFF. The DNA of the CDR3 is TGTGCCAGCAGCTCGGGACAGGCATACACTGAAGCTTTCTTT.

This clone turned up a few times. The J gene is TRBJ1-1, the V gene TRBV3-1 (or the pseudogene TRBV3-2); weak D call: TRBD1 (6 bases). The V and J ends lost 4 bases and 1 base respectively, with 13 bases between them. The CDR3 totals 15 residues. Germline V gene lookup returns CDR1 LGHDT and CDR2 YNNKEL (reference sequence). Here the CDR3 reads CASSRSGAKNTEAFF. The DNA for the CDR3 is TGTGCCAGCAGCCGCTCAGGGGCAAAGAACACTGAAGCTTTCTTT.

The chain combines TRBV7-2 with TRBJ2-1, with unresolved D. The CDR3 totals 13 residues. Trimming took off 5 bases at V and 8 bases at J, with 13 bases between the two ends. In germline, CDR1 is SGHTA, CDR2 FQGNSA. The CDR3 reads CASSPQVKDEQFF. The CDR3 coding sequence is TGTGCCAGCAGCCCCCAGGTAAAGGATGAGCAGTTCTTC.

The chain carries TRBV9 and TRBJ1-2; a possible D gene is TRBD1 (5 bases). Germline values: CDR1 SGDLS, CDR2 YYNGEE. CDR3 size: 15 residues. V was cut by 0 bases and J by 4 bases, with 13 bases left in between. The CDR3 region is CASSVATDIVYGYTF. As DNA, the CDR3 is TGTGCCAGCAGCGTAGCGACAGATATAGTCTATGGCTACACCTTC.

CDR3 sequence reads: CASSPGGALQFF. In DNA, the CDR3 is TGTGCCAGCTCACCGGGGGGGGCCCTCCAGTTCTTC. The genes are TRBV18 and TRBJ2-1; D is perhaps TRBD2 (7 bases). V was trimmed by 3 bases and J by 13 bases, leaving 13 bases between them. The length of the CDR3 is 12 residues. Germline V CDR1 and CDR2: KGHSH, LQKENI.

Concerning this clone itself: At one boundary the junction diverges from the germline segment, which might be a read error. The rearrangement uses TRBV7-7 and TRBJ2-3, with D unclear. This CDR3 contains 15 residues. From germline, CDR1 is SSHAT and CDR2 FNYEAQ (reference sequence). This CDR3 reads CASSASTESTDTQYF. The CDR3 coding sequence is TGTGCTAGCAGCGCAAGCACGGAGAGCACAGATACGCAGTATTTT.

V is TRBV28 and J is TRBJ1-1; D call uncertain. The V gene lost 6 bases and the J gene lost 3 bases, with 11 bases spanning the gap. The CDR3 extends over 13 amino acids. Germline V CDR1 and CDR2: MDHEN, SYDVKM. In DNA form, the CDR3 reads TGTGCCAGCAGCCCCCTGGAGGACACTGAAGCTTTCTTT. The encoded protein is CASSPLEDTEAFF.

This clone was picked up one time. V usage is TRBV24-1 and J usage is TRBJ2-2, with 7 nucleotides matching TRBD1. With 3 bases clipped from V and 7 bases from J, the junction kept 7 bases outside the gene matches. CDR3 length equals 15 residues. Germline V CDR1 and CDR2: KGHDR, SFDVKD. Here the CDR3 DNA reads TGTGCCACCAGTGATCGACAGGGACGGGGCGGGGAGCTGTTTTTT. Translating gives CATSDRQGRGGELFF.

The chain has TRBV29-1 and TRBJ1-1; no definite D call. The germline V and J ends were trimmed by 5 bases and 1 base, with 5 bases remaining between them. The CDR3 contains 11 residues. Germline values: CDR1 SQVTM, CDR2 ANQGSEA. Here the CDR3 reads CSVNRNTEAFF. The CDR3 DNA sequence: TGCAGCGTTAACAGGAACACTGAAGCTTTCTTT.